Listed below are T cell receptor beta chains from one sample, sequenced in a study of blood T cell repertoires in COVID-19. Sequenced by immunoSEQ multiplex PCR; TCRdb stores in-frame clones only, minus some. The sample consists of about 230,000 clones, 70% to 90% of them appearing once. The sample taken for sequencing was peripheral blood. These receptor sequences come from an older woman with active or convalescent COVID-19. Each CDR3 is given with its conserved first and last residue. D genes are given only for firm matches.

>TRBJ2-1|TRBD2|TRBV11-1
CASSLTSGGGEQFF
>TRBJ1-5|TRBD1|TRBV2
CASRAGPQGVQQPQHF
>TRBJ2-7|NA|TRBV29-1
CSAFAGRGLASYEQYF
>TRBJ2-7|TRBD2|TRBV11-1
CASSLDPSGVEQYF
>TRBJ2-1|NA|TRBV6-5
CATALSSYNEQFF
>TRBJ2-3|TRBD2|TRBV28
CASSFPRGGADTQYF
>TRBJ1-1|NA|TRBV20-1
CSAYNKGKAFF
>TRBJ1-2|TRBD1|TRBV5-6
CASSTGQGNYGYTF
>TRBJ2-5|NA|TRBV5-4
CASSVAAEETQYF
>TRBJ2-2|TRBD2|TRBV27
CASKLLAGVGELFF
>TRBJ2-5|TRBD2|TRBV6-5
CAGNSGIGVETQYF
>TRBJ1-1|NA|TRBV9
CASSALTYSREAFF
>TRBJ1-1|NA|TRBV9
CASSVVGDRNTEAFF
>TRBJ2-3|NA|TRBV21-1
CASSKEYAQGPVADTQYF
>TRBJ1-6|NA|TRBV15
CATSLQNYNSPLHF
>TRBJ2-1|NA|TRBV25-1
CASSELGNEQFF
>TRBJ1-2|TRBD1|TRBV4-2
CASSQDRWAGGNYGYTF
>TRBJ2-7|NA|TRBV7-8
CASSLSSYGEQYF
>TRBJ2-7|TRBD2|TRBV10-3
CATRPGTSGHEQYF
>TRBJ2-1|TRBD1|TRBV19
CASSISRGRAYNEQFF
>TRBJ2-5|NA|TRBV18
CASSATLGGTSQETQYF
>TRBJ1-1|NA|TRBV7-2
CASSAQVAATEAFF
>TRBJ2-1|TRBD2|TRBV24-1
CATSDSSGGNNEQFF
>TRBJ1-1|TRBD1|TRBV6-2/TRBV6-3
CASSYRARQGLEAFF
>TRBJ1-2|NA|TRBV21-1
CASSMGGPVHYGYTF
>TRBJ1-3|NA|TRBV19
CASSRAGNTIYF
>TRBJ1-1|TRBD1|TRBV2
CASDRGLNTEAFF
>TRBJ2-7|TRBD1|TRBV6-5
CASSYSTGGIYEQYF
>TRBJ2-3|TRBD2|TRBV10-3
CAISERLAGGEDTQYF
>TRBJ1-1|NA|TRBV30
CACDRGTMNTEAFF
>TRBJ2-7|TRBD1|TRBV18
CASSPPPDRENYEQYF
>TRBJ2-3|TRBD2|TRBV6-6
CASSYSRLAGHTQYF
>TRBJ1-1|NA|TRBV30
CAVPTAGDTEAFF